This T cell receptor (beta chain) was found in a study of vaccination and CD4 T cells after COVID-19. Study-level background: Participants were vaccinated with two doses, given as either BNT162b2 or mRNA-1273 vaccine. Post-COVID specimens were obtained a median about 100 days after diagnosis (range 35 to 161). Stimulation of cells relied on overlapping spike peptides derived from SARS-CoV-2, HCoV-NL63, HCoV-OC43 and HCoV-229E.

Oncomine TCR Beta short-read sequencing was applied to DNA from cultured CD4+ T cells. A single record per CDR3 protein comes from TCRdb applying MiXCR to the PCR reads. The sample lists about 21,000 distinct CDR3 sequences; 35% to 40% were seen once. There are 14 residues in the CDR3. V was trimmed by 1 base and J by 7 bases, leaving 13 bases between them. Germline CDR1 reads DFQATT; CDR2 reads SNEGSKA (reference sequence). This sample's treatment: approximately 10-day PBMC culture with coronavirus spike peptide pools or control peptides (ViraFEST assay). In the case of this clonotype: As yet, its antigen is unknown.

The source is a human donor who had recovered from COVID-19. Sample: CD4+ T cells from blood, cultured in vitro, taken before SARS-CoV-2 vaccination. The chain uses TRBV20-1 and TRBJ2-2; the D gene could be TRBD1 or TRBD2 (5 bases each). CDR3 in DNA: TGCAGTGCTAGAGTCGGGACCCTCGGCGGGGAGCTGTTTTTT. Its translation: CSARVGTLGGELFF.